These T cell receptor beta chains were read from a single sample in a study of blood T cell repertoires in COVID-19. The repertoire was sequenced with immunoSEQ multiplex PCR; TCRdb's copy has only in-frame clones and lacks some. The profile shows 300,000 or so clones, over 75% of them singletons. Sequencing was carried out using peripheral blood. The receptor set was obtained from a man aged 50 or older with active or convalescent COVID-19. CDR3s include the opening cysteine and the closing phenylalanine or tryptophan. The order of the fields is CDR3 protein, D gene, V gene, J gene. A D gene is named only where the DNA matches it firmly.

CDR3aa: CAWSSGRSGSSNQPQHF; d_gene: NA; v_gene: TRBV30; j_gene: TRBJ1-5
CDR3aa: CASSLHPGLAAAIAKNIQYF; d_gene: TRBD2; v_gene: TRBV27; j_gene: TRBJ2-4
CDR3aa: CASSGFRQGASGGYTF; d_gene: TRBD1; v_gene: TRBV6-1; j_gene: TRBJ1-2
CDR3aa: CAISNSGNTIYF; d_gene: NA; v_gene: TRBV30; j_gene: TRBJ1-3
CDR3aa: CASSPAGTRNEAFF; d_gene: NA; v_gene: TRBV18; j_gene: TRBJ1-1
CDR3aa: CASSPRQGRLGLYNEQFF; d_gene: TRBD1; v_gene: TRBV4-1; j_gene: TRBJ2-1
CDR3aa: CASTRDTNTGELFF; d_gene: NA; v_gene: TRBV6-5; j_gene: TRBJ2-2
CDR3aa: CASSLSGLEQFF; d_gene: NA; v_gene: TRBV28; j_gene: TRBJ2-1
CDR3aa: CASSTGQGGYYGYTF; d_gene: TRBD1; v_gene: TRBV6-5; j_gene: TRBJ1-2
CDR3aa: CASSLRGVNTGELFF; d_gene: NA; v_gene: TRBV7-3; j_gene: TRBJ2-2
CDR3aa: CASSVVSGGETGELFF; d_gene: TRBD2; v_gene: TRBV9; j_gene: TRBJ2-2
CDR3aa: CSAGRGLAVLTDTQYF; d_gene: TRBD2; v_gene: TRBV29-1; j_gene: TRBJ2-3
CDR3aa: CASKNSGTVDSPLHF; d_gene: TRBD1; v_gene: TRBV6-5; j_gene: TRBJ1-6
CDR3aa: CASSVQGASYNEQFF; d_gene: TRBD1; v_gene: TRBV27; j_gene: TRBJ2-1
CDR3aa: CAISEWDRGGGESPLHF; d_gene: TRBD1; v_gene: TRBV10-3; j_gene: TRBJ1-6
CDR3aa: CASSKDYLRTYEQYF; d_gene: NA; v_gene: TRBV2; j_gene: TRBJ2-7
CDR3aa: CASSQDRRGSSYEQYF; d_gene: TRBD2; v_gene: TRBV3-1/TRBV3-2; j_gene: TRBJ2-7
CDR3aa: CASSLSTGVNTEAFF; d_gene: TRBD1; v_gene: TRBV7-9; j_gene: TRBJ1-1
CDR3aa: CASSVGIETTNEKLFF; d_gene: NA; v_gene: TRBV9; j_gene: TRBJ1-4